This TCR beta chain comes out of a study of blood T cells in healthy people across ages. No fewer than 7 million PBMCs went into each sample. With V trimmed by 5 bases and J by 4 bases, 14 bases remained unmatched. Germline V CDR1 and CDR2: MNHEY, SVGEGT. The CDR3 is 17 residues long. The second PCR ran about 6 to 11 cycles with a sample-barcoded 5' primer and J-beta primers. A template-switch adaptor with 12 random nucleotides tagged each cDNA molecule. TCRdb re-analysed the 5' RACE reads in MiXCR, keeping a single row per CDR3 protein. The sample has 1,500,000 or so distinct CDR3 sequences; approximately 39% are singletons.

This TCR was recovered from a woman in her late teens or twenties in good health. The sequenced material came from blood. The V and J genes are TRBV6-2 or TRBV6-3 and TRBJ2-3; TRBD2 matches 8 bases. The CDR3 sequence is CASSTGLIAGNADTQYF. DNA of the CDR3: TGTGCCAGCAGTACCGGCCTCATAGCGGGGAACGCAGATACGCAGTATTTT.